Shown below are 13 T cell receptor beta chains from a single sample sequenced in a study of technical replicates of blood from a handful of donors. Here immunoSEQ multiplex PCR was the method, and the copy in TCRdb shows in-frame clones only, minus some. The repertoire consists of 50,000 to 65,000 clones, with 92% occurring once and the leading ten covering 3.5% to 5.5%. The material sequenced was PBMCs. The receptors shown here come from a human donor in good health. Some clones in this sample may be carry-over from other donors' samples.

The V and J genes are TRBV12-5 and TRBJ2-5; 14 bases match TRBD2. Germline V lookup: CDR1 LGHNT, CDR2 FRNRAP. The V and J ends lost 3 bases and 3 bases, in that order; junction bases with no gene match: 3. This CDR3 contains 16 residues. DNA for the CDR3: TGTGCTAGTGGTTTTCGACTAGCGGGGGGGAAAGAGACCCAGTACTTC. Translation: CASGFRLAGGKETQYF.

This sequence joins TRBV7-3 and TRBJ2-6; the match to TRBD1 covers 8 bases. CDR3 size: 17 residues. V shed 8 bases and J 4 bases; nucleotides not matched to a gene: 13. CDR1 is SGHTA, CDR2 FQGTGA, per germline. This chain's CDR3 is CASPPKDRASGANVLTF. CDR3 sequence (DNA): TGTGCCAGCCCCCCAAAGGACAGGGCTTCAGGGGCCAACGTCCTGACTTTC.

The chain joins TRBV6-6 to TRBJ1-1; weak D call: TRBD1 (5 bases). Germline V lookup: CDR1 MNHNY, CDR2 SVGAGI (reference sequence). The CDR3 consists of 13 residues. The V and J ends lost 3 bases and 6 bases respectively, with 11 bases between them. CDR3 nucleotide sequence: TGTGCCAGCAGTTATCTATCGGGGGCTGAAGCTTTCTTT. Translating gives CASSYLSGAEAFF.

V is TRBV11-2 and J is TRBJ1-4, with D hard to call. CDR3 length: 15 residues. Trimming removed 3 bases from V and 6 bases from J, with 14 bases in between. Germline CDR1 reads SGHAT; CDR2 reads FQNNGV. This chain's CDR3 is CASSFSSLSDEKLFF. CDR3 nucleotides: TGTGCCAGCAGCTTTTCATCCCTCTCGGATGAAAAACTGTTTTTT.

The chain joins TRBV13 to TRBJ2-3, with TRBD2 matching 10 bases. With V trimmed by 4 bases and J by 6 bases, 7 bases remained unmatched. This CDR3 spans 15 amino acids. Germline V CDR1 and CDR2: PRHDT, FYEKMQ (reference sequence). CDR3 DNA sequence: TGTGCCAGCAGCTCAACTAGCGGGGTAGGGGATACGCAGTATTTT. This translates into CASSSTSGVGDTQYF.

The V and J genes are TRBV9 and TRBJ1-4; maybe TRBD1 (5 bases). This CDR3 is 15 amino acids long. Deletions cut 1 base from V and 0 bases from J, with 7 bases between. Germline V gives CDR1 SGDLS, CDR2 YYNGEE. CDR3 protein: CASSVTTATNEKLFF. In nucleotides, the CDR3 is TGTGCCAGCAGCGTAACGACAGCAACTAATGAAAAACTGTTTTTT.

The CDR3 protein is CASSQEGGTGGRETQYF. CDR3 bases: TGCGCCAGCAGCCAAGAAGGGGGGACAGGGGGCCGGGAGACCCAGTACTTC. This chain uses TRBV4-1 with TRBJ2-5, with TRBD1 identical over 12 bases. CDR3 length: 17 residues. Per germline, CDR1 MGHRA and CDR2 YSYEKL. The J segment lost 5 bases and the V segment lost 0 bases, leaving 7 bases of the junction unmatched.

V and J are TRBV2 and TRBJ2-7; 9 nucleotides line up with TRBD1. Germline values: CDR1 SNHLY, CDR2 FYNNEI. CDR3 length: 16 residues. V lost 7 bases to trimming and J lost 3 bases; unmatched junction nucleotides: 13. The DNA for the CDR3 is TGTGCCAGCACCCGACAGGGGGGATGGGGTTTCTACGAGCAGTACTTC. Its protein product is CASTRQGGWGFYEQYF.

For the CDR3, the DNA is TGTGCCAGTAGTAACTGGGACAGGAGATTCTCCCAAGAGACCCAGTACTTC. Translation: CASSNWDRRFSQETQYF. The J gene is TRBJ2-5, the V gene TRBV19, with 8 nucleotides matching TRBD1. Germline V gene sequence: CDR1 LNHDA, CDR2 SQIVND (reference sequence). V lost 4 bases and J lost 1; bases outside the gene matches: 11. The CDR3 is made up of 17 amino acids.

The chain joins TRBV15 to TRBJ1-1, with D possibly TRBD1 on 5 matching bases. The ends were cut back, 3 bases at V and 1 base at J, with 6 bases in the middle. CDR1 is LNHNV and CDR2 is YYDKDF in the germline V gene (reference sequence). This CDR3 contains 13 residues. CDR3 amino acids: CATSSQGNTEAFF. The CDR3 region has the DNA TGTGCCACCAGCAGTCAGGGGAACACTGAAGCTTTCTTT.

This chain links TRBV18 with TRBJ1-2, with 8 bases identical to TRBD1. The CDR3 extends over 15 amino acids. Germline lookup yields CDR1 KGHSH and CDR2 LQKENI. J lost 2 bases, V lost 5 bases, and 7 bases had no gene match. CDR3 coding DNA: TGTGCCAGCTCAGCCGACAGGGGTCGAAACTATGGCTACACCTTC. It encodes CASSADRGRNYGYTF.

The chain uses TRBV5-6 and TRBJ2-7; D perhaps matches TRBD2 (7 bases). V was clipped by 0 bases and J by 6 bases, with 13 bases between them. The CDR3 covers 14 residues. From germline, CDR1 is SGHDT and CDR2 YYEEEE. CDR3 DNA sequence: TGTGCCAGCAGCTTGGGGGGGGGCTGGCGCGAGCAGTACTTC. Its protein is CASSLGGGWREQYF.

CDR3 loop: CASSVGDSDGYTF. As DNA, the CDR3 is TGTGCCAGCAGTGTTGGGGATAGCGATGGCTACACCTTC. The V and J genes are TRBV2 and TRBJ1-2; D not resolved. Trimming left V 4 bases short and J 6 bases short, with 12 bases between. The CDR3 runs to 13 residues. Germline lookup yields CDR1 SNHLY and CDR2 FYNNEI. Using reference TRBV2 and TRBJ1-2 for the parts outside the CDR3, the full variable domain is EPEVTQTPSHQVTQMGQEVILRCVPISNHLYFYWYRQILGQKVEFLVSFYNNEISEKSEIFDDQFSVERPDGSNFTLKIRSTKLEDSAMYFCASSVGDSDGYTFGSGTRLTVV.